This T cell receptor beta chain was found in a study of CD8 T cells in ankylosing spondylitis. TCRdb itself ran the 5' RACE reads through MiXCR, one entry per CDR3 protein. The table shows 200,000 or so distinct CDR3 sequences, with 15% to 20% occurring only once. The germline gives CDR1 KGHSH, CDR2 LQKENI. This CDR3 is 14 amino acids long. With 6 bases removed from V and 2 bases from J, the gap between germline ends came to 12 bases. The sample holds many counts of this clonotype. The target antigen is unknown. Study conclusions and caveats: There was a TCR beta motif, made of fewer than 10 highly homologous variants, that appeared characteristic of ankylosing spondylitis blood.

The clonotype was recovered from a male donor between 5 and 35 years old with ankylosing spondylitis or in good health (not recorded which). The sample comprised blood, either unsorted or a sorted T cell fraction (not recorded which). The genes are TRBV18 and TRBJ2-3; no clear D gene. The CDR3 protein is CASSQGSPTDTQYF. The CDR3 DNA reads TGTGCCAGCTCCCAAGGGTCCCCCACAGATACGCAGTATTTT.